The clone carrying this T cell receptor (beta chain) was observed many times. Its antigen is not identified. From roughly 0.4 ug of RNA, a library with molecular barcoded alpha/delta and beta/gamma adaptors was made. TCRdb redid the calling of the reads with MiXCR, one entry per CDR3 protein. Here the sample spans some 120,000 distinct CDR3 sequences, around 13% being singletons. This entry belongs to a study of read filtering for tumor transcriptome and immune sequencing. Across the study: The cohort had over 16 men and about 15 women aged about 45 to 80, mean around 63 years. Transcriptome libraries were built from DNase-treated RNA. Study results and caveats: Even smaller IR-seq throughput identified most shared clonotypes.

The germline CDR1 and CDR2 sequences are SEHNR and FQNEAQ (reference sequence). Deletions cut 1 base from V and 1 base from J, with 8 bases between. This CDR3 region has 15 residues. The sequenced sample was a population of CD138-negative cells sorted from bone marrow. The sequence was collected from a donor at least 40 years old with multiple myeloma. The chain employs TRBV7-9 and TRBJ2-1; D gene ambiguous. The chain's CDR3 is CASSLVRVSYNEQFF. The CDR3 DNA is TGTGCCAGCAGCTTAGTTAGGGTTTCCTACAATGAGCAGTTCTTC.